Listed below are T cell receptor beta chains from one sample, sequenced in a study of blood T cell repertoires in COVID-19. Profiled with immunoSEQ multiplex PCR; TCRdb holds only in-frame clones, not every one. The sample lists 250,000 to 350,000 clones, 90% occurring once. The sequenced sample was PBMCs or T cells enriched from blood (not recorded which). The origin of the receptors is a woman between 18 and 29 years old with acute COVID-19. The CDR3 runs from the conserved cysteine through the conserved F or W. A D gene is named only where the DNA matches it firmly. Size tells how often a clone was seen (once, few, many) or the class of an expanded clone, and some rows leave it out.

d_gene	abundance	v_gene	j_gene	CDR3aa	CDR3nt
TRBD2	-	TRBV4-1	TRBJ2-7	CASSQEGSGASSYEQYF	TGCGCCAGCAGCCAAGAGGGTAGCGGGGCGAGCTCCTACGAGCAGTACTTC
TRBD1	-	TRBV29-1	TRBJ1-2	CSASGQGDGYTF	TGCAGCGCTTCGGGACAGGGGGATGGCTACACCTTC
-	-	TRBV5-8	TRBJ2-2	CASSLTGYTGELFF	TGTGCCAGCAGCCTTACAGGGTACACCGGGGAGCTGTTTTTT
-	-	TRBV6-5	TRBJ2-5	CASSYRVGGETQYF	TGTGCCAGCAGTTACAGGGTGGGGGGAGAGACCCAGTACTTC
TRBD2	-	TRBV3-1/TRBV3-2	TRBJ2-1	CASSPTSGSPYNEQFF	TGTGCCAGCAGCCCTACTAGCGGGAGCCCCTACAATGAGCAGTTCTTC
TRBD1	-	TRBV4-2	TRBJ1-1	CASSQDWTGWSEAFF	TGTGCCAGCAGCCAAGACTGGACAGGGTGGTCTGAAGCTTTCTTT
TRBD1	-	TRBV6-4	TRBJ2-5	CASSLTGEETQYF	TGTGCCAGCAGTTTAACAGGGGAAGAGACCCAGTACTTC
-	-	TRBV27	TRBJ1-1	CASRPSASRTEAFF	TGTGCCAGCAGACCTTCAGCATCTAGGACTGAAGCTTTCTTT
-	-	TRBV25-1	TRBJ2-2	CASRQEGTGELFF	TGTGCCAGCCGACAGGAAGGGACCGGGGAGCTGTTTTTT
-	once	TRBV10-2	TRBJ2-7	CASSGDSFGLREQYF	TGCGCCAGCAGTGGTGACAGCTTCGGGCTGAGGGAGCAGTACTTC
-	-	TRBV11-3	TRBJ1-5	CASSRWPQHF	TGTGCCAGCAGCCGGTGGCCCCAGCATTTT
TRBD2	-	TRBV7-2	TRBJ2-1	CASIPGLANNEQFF	TGTGCCAGCATCCCGGGACTAGCGAACAATGAGCAGTTCTTC
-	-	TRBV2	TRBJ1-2	CASSADSGHGYTF	TGTGCCAGCAGTGCGGACAGCGGCCATGGCTACACCTTC
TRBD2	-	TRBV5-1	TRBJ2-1	CASAGSGSRRNEQFF	TGCGCCAGCGCCGGTAGCGGGAGTAGAAGGAATGAGCAGTTCTTC
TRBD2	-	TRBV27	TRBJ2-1	CASRSLEAGGRGNEQFF	TGTGCCAGCAGATCCCTAGAAGCGGGAGGGAGGGGCAATGAGCAGTTCTTC
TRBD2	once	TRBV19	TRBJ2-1	CASSPGLAGDFDNEQFF	TGTGCCAGTAGTCCGGGACTAGCGGGAGATTTTGACAATGAGCAGTTCTTC
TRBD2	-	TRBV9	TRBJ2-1	CASSPQGAGGRYEQFF	TGTGCCAGCAGCCCCCAAGGGGCGGGAGGGCGGTATGAGCAGTTCTTC
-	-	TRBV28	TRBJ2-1	CAIPDSRWEQFF	TGTGCCATCCCGGACTCGCGATGGGAGCAGTTCTTC
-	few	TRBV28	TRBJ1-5	CASSSLRRGFRQPQHF	TGTGCCAGCAGCTCCCTTAGGAGGGGATTTAGGCAGCCCCAGCATTTT
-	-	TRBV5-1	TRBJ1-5	CASSLVGGNSNQPQHF	TGCGCCAGCAGCTTGGTTGGGGGGAATAGCAATCAGCCCCAGCATTTT
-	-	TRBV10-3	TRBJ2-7	CAISEFQGTSAEQYF	TGTGCCATCAGTGAGTTTCAGGGGACGTCCGCCGAGCAGTACTTC
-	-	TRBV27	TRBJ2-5	CASSLTGTQQETQYF	TGTGCCAGCAGTTTAACGGGAACCCAACAAGAGACCCAGTACTTC
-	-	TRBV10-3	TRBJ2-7	CAIKGVSYEQYF	TGTGCCATCAAGGGGGTTTCCTACGAGCAGTACTTC
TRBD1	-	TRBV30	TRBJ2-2	CAWSSSGQRGELFF	TGTGCCTGGAGTTCCTCGGGACAGCGCGGGGAGCTGTTTTTT
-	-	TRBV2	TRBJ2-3	CASSEARTTSTDTQYF	TGTGCCAGCAGTGAAGCAAGGACAACTAGCACAGATACGCAGTATTTT
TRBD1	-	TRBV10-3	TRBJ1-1	CAISEPDRGTTEAFF	TGTGCCATCAGTGAGCCGGACAGGGGAACTACTGAAGCTTTCTTT
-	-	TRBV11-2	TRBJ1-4	CASSLERAGVAEKLFF	TGTGCCAGCAGCTTAGAACGCGCGGGGGTGGCGGAAAAACTGTTTTTT
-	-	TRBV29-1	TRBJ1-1	CSVRGQLNTEAFF	TGCAGCGTTAGAGGACAGTTGAACACTGAAGCTTTCTTT
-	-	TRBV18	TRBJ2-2	CASSNSLTGELFF	TGTGCCAGCTCAAATTCACTCACCGGGGAGCTGTTTTTT
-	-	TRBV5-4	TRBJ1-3	CASSLDRGTRSGNTIYF	TGTGCCAGCAGCTTGGATCGGGGGACCCGCTCTGGAAACACCATATATTTT
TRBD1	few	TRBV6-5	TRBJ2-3	CASSYRDRGTDTQYF	TGTGCCAGCAGTTACCGAGACAGGGGCACGGATACGCAGTATTTT
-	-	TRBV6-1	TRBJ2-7	CASSEGNFISYEQYF	TGTGCCAGCAGTGAAGGTAACTTTATCTCCTACGAGCAGTACTTC
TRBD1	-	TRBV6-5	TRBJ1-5	CASSSMTGGDQPQHF	TGTGCCAGCAGTTCCATGACAGGGGGCGATCAGCCCCAGCATTTT
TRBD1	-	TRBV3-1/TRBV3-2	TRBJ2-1	CASSAGQGVQFF	TGTGCCAGCAGCGCGGGACAGGGGGTGCAGTTCTTC
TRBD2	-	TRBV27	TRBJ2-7	CASSSGTRGYF	TGTGCCAGCAGTTCCGGGACTAGAGGGTACTTC
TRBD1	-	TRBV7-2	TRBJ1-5	CASGDRVNQPQHF	TGTGCCAGCGGAGACAGGGTGAATCAGCCCCAGCATTTT
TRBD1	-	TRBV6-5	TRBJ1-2	CASSRDRESGYTF	TGTGCCAGCAGCCGGGACAGGGAATCTGGCTACACCTTC
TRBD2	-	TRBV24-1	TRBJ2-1	CATSDFSGTIDEQFF	TGTGCCACCAGTGATTTTAGCGGGACTATCGATGAGCAGTTCTTC
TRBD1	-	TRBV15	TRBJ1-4	CATQGQGGEKLFF	TGTGCCACCCAGGGACAGGGGGGAGAAAAACTGTTTTTT